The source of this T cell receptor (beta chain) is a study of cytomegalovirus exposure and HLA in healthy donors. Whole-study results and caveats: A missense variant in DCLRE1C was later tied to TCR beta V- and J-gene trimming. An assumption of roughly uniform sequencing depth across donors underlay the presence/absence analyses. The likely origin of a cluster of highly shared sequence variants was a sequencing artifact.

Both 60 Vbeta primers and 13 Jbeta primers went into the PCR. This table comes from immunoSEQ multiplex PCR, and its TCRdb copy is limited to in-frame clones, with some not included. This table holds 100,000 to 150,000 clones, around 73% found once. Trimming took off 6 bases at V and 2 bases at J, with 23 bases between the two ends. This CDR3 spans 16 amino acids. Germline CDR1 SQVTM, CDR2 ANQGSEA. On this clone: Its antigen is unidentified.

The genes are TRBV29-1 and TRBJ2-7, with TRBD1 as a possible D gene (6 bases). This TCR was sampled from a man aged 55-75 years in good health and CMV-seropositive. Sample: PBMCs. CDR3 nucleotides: TGCAGCGTCGTCAGGGGCAGGGCCTATGAGACCTACGAGCAGTACTTC. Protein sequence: CSVVRGRAYETYEQYF.